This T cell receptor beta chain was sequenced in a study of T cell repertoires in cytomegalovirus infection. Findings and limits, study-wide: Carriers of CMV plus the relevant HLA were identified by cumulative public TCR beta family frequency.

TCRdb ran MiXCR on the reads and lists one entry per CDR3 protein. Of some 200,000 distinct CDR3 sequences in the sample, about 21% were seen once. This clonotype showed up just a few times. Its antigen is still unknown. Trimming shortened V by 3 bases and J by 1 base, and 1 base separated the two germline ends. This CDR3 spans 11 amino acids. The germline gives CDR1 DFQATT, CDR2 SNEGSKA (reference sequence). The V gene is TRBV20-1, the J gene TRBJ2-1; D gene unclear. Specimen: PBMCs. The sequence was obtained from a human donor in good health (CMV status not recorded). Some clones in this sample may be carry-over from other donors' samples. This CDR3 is CSARSYNEQFF. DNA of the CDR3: TGCAGTGCTAGGTCCTACAATGAGCAGTTCTTC.